This T cell receptor beta chain comes out of a study of blood T cell repertoires in COVID-19. V was cut by 6 bases and J by 4 bases, with 17 bases left in between. The CDR3 runs to 15 residues. CDR1 is ENHRY and CDR2 is SYGVKD in the germline V gene. Symptom resolution, clearance, or two negative PCRs marked the recovered donors of Cohort 3. As originally analysed: The authors estimated nucleated cell counts from reference gene primer amplification. Profiled with immunoSEQ multiplex PCR; TCRdb holds only in-frame clones, not every one. V and J calls plus clone size are reproduced from that table; the DNA served to infer D and trimming. The sample lists 300,000 or so clones; approximately 90% were seen once.

The sequenced sample consisted of PBMCs or T cells enriched from blood (not recorded which). The receptor was derived from a woman in her late teens or twenties who had recovered from COVID-19. This chain uses TRBV10-3 with TRBJ2-3; D is unclear. CDR3 sequence: CAIRADYSPPDTQYF. CDR3 coding DNA: TGTGCCATCAGAGCCGATTATAGCCCCCCAGATACGCAGTATTTT.